One T cell receptor beta chain is described in this entry. Repertoires were generated with immunoSEQ multiplex PCR, while TCRdb's copy carries only in-frame clones and drops some. The sample gives 20,000 to 25,000 clones, approximately 83% of which show up once; roughly a fifth is in the top ten. The data derive from a study of blood T cell repertoires in COVID-19. V was clipped by 7 bases and J by 5 bases; unmatched bases: 12. CDR3 length equals 15 residues. CDR1 and CDR2 from the germline V gene are SGHTA and FQGNSA. This clonotype originated in a man older than 75 with active or convalescent COVID-19. Sequencing input: peripheral blood. This chain connects TRBV7-2 to TRBJ2-5; TRBD2 agrees at 8 bases. The CDR3 nucleotides read TGTGCCAGCACGTCCGCCTCAGCGGGGGCGGAGACCCAGTACTTC. It encodes CASTSASAGAETQYF.